This is a list of T cell receptor beta chains from one sample in a study of early T cells in non-severe SARS-CoV-2 infection. TCRdb reprocessed the 5' RACE reads with MiXCR, giving one entry per CDR3 protein. The data show over 85,000 distinct CDR3 sequences, around 12% seen once. Material: whole blood, obtained at baseline. These receptors all stem from an adult who was a healthcare worker with PCR-confirmed SARS-CoV-2 infection or an uninfected control (not recorded which). CDR3s include the opening cysteine and the closing phenylalanine or tryptophan. The D gene is left open where the match is weak. Size is omitted from some rows. Given values are once, few, many or a class for expanded clones.

NA	NA	TRBV2	TRBJ1-1	TGTGCCAGCCGGACCGAGAAAACTTTCTTT	CASRTEKTFF
NA	few	TRBV29-1	TRBJ2-7	TGCAGCGTTGAAGGTAGCGCAGAAAACTCCTACGAGCAGTACTTC	CSVEGSAENSYEQYF
NA	many	TRBV6-5	TRBJ1-1	TGTGCCAGCAGTTCACAAAACACTGAAGCTTTCTTT	CASSSQNTEAFF
TRBD1	many	TRBV2	TRBJ1-2	TGTGCCAGCAGTGAAATTGTAGAGGGGGCCTATGGCTACACCTTC	CASSEIVEGAYGYTF
NA	few	TRBV28	TRBJ2-1	TGTGCCAGCAGTTTTTTAGGGCCCCGACAGTTCTTC	CASSFLGPRQFF
NA	few	TRBV20-1	TRBJ2-1	TGCAGTGCTATCGCGGGACAGCCTTACAATGAGCAGTTCTTC	CSAIAGQPYNEQFF
TRBD2	few	TRBV20-1	TRBJ2-5	TGCAGTGCTAGAGATCCAGCGGGACTTGAGACCCAGTACTTC	CSARDPAGLETQYF
NA	NA	TRBV29-1	TRBJ2-5	TGCAGCGTTGGGGACCTGTACCAAGAGACCCAGTACTTC	CSVGDLYQETQYF
NA	NA	TRBV29-1	TRBJ1-2	TGCAGCGTTGATATGGGGGACTATGGCTACACCTTC	CSVDMGDYGYTF
NA	NA	TRBV20-1	TRBJ1-3	TGCAGTGCTAGAGATCAGCGAGGGGCCAGCTCTGGAAACACCATATATTTT	CSARDQRGASSGNTIYF